The present TCR beta chain was sequenced within a study of T cell responses to AZD1222 COVID-19 vaccine. This clone was recorded a few times. Antigen specificity is unknown. Trimming cost V 10 bases and J 6 bases, with 12 bases left between them. The CDR3 has 12 amino acids. CDR1 is ENHRY, CDR2 SYGVKD, per germline. Study-level points and caveats: Dominant at 160-218 and 743-854, vaccine-associated CD4 TCRs also spanned spike.

Profiling relied on immunoSEQ multiplex PCR, and the TCRdb table lists in-frame clones only, not all of them. The sample holds approximately 170,000 clones, around 87% seen once. Material: peripheral blood, obtained on day 0 of AZD1222 vaccination. The chain uses TRBV10-3 and TRBJ2-2, with a possible D match to TRBD2 (7 bases). The TCR sequence derives from an adult in good health. Here the CDR3 DNA reads TGTGCCACGCTCGGGGGGCCCGGGGAGCTGTTTTTT. Translated: CATLGGPGELFF.